The 14 T cell receptor beta chains below all came from one sample that was sequenced in a study of cytomegalovirus exposure and HLA in healthy donors. Use of 60 Vbeta and 13 Jbeta primers characterized the PCR. This table comes from immunoSEQ multiplex PCR, and its TCRdb copy is limited to in-frame clones, with some not included. The top ten hold 3% to 4.5% of the sample, which has over 35,000 clones, 60% to 70% seen once. What was sequenced was PBMCs. The origin of the receptors is a man aged 40-49 years in good health and CMV-seronegative.

This sequence joins TRBV7-8 and TRBJ1-2; D call uncertain. Germline V gene lookup returns CDR1 SGHVS and CDR2 FQNEAQ. Trimming cost V 0 bases and J 2 bases, with 10 bases left between them. The CDR3 length is 15 residues. CDR3 sequence (DNA): TGTGCCAGCAGCTTAGCCTCGACACCGAACTATGGCTACACCTTC. Its protein is CASSLASTPNYGYTF.

The chain uses TRBV5-1 and TRBJ1-5; TRBD1 might be the D (6 bases). Germline-derived CDR1 and CDR2 are SGHRS and YFSETQ. With 4 bases removed from V and 0 bases from J, the gap between germline ends came to 8 bases. This CDR3 spans 14 amino acids. The CDR3 sequence is CASSEQGSNQPQHF. The CDR3 nucleotides are TGCGCCAGCAGCGAACAGGGTAGCAATCAGCCCCAGCATTTT.

This sequence joins TRBV4-2 and TRBJ1-2; D remains ambiguous. This CDR3 region has 14 residues. Trimming took 0 bases from V and 4 from J, leaving 9 bases between them. Germline V lookup: CDR1 LGHNA, CDR2 YNFKEQ. The CDR3 sequence: CASSQDVSVYGYTF. The CDR3 coding sequence is TGTGCCAGCAGCCAAGATGTCAGCGTCTATGGCTACACCTTC.

The chain recombines TRBV7-8 with TRBJ1-2, with TRBD1 matching over 8 bases. The junction had 4 bases not matched to a gene; V was cut back by 2 bases and J by 2 bases. CDR3 length: 15 amino acids. The V gene's germline CDR1 is SGHVS and CDR2 FQNEAQ. The CDR3 spells CASSLTQGGNYGYTF. The CDR3 DNA sequence: TGTGCCAGCAGCTTAACACAGGGGGGGAACTATGGCTACACCTTC.

Relative to its sample, this clone is medium-sized (0.01 to 0.1%). J is TRBJ1-5 and V is TRBV6-1, with D maybe TRBD1 (6 bases). There are 16 residues in the CDR3. Germline CDR1 and CDR2: MNHNS and SASEGT. Trimming left V 3 bases short and J 5 bases short, with 17 bases between. The CDR3 region has the DNA TGTGCCAGCAGTGAGGGGACATCTCTTGGGGATCAGCCCCAGCATTTT. Translation gives CASSEGTSLGDQPQHF.

This CDR3 is CATSRGAGDGYTF. The CDR3 DNA reads TGTGCCACCAGCAGGGGTGCGGGGGATGGCTACACCTTC. This chain joins TRBV15 and TRBJ1-2, with D perhaps TRBD1 (5 bases). Trimming cost V 3 bases and J 6 bases, with 11 bases left between them. The CDR3 is made up of 13 amino acids. Germline V gene lookup returns CDR1 LNHNV and CDR2 YYDKDF (reference sequence).

The V gene is TRBV27, the J gene TRBJ2-7; 9 bases agree with TRBD2. There are 14 residues in the CDR3. The V gene end was trimmed by 4 bases and the J gene end by 2 bases; junction bases not matched to a gene: 3. Germline values: CDR1 MNHEY, CDR2 SMNVEV (reference sequence). In nucleotides, the CDR3 is TGTGCCAGCAGTTCCGGGACTAGCCCCTACGAGCAGTACTTC. It is translated as CASSSGTSPYEQYF.

The chain couples TRBV7-9 to TRBJ2-6; 9 bases agree with TRBD1. CDR1 and CDR2 from the germline V gene are SEHNR and FQNEAQ (reference sequence). V dropped 4 bases and J dropped 4; count of bases not matched to a gene: 11. CDR3 size: 18 residues. The CDR3 here is CASSYSGTGIMGANVLTF. CDR3 in DNA: TGTGCCAGCAGCTATTCCGGGACAGGGATTATGGGGGCCAACGTCCTGACTTTC.

This clone was counted between two and nine times. This chain joins TRBV15 and TRBJ2-3, with D hard to call. The CDR3 consists of 12 residues. V shed 0 bases and J shed 6 bases, with 4 bases lying between them. Germline CDR1 and CDR2: LNHNV and YYDKDF (reference sequence). CDR3 DNA: TGTGCCACCAGCAGAGAACTGGATACGCAGTATTTT. Translation: CATSRELDTQYF.

This chain joins TRBV30 and TRBJ2-5, with 10 bases matching TRBD2. V gave up 5 bases and J gave up 1 base; unmatched junction bases: 16. This CDR3 comprises 18 residues. Germline-derived CDR1 and CDR2 are GTSNPN and SVGIG (reference sequence). The CDR3 bases are TGTGCCTGGGACGGTACGACCTGGACTAGCGGAACCCAAGAGACCCAGTACTTC. This sequence encodes CAWDGTTWTSGTQETQYF.

The chain links TRBV7-6 to TRBJ2-7, with 9 bases aligning to TRBD1. CDR3 size: 15 residues. CDR1 is SGHVS, CDR2 FNYEAQ, per germline. V shed 5 bases and J 0 bases; nucleotides not matched to a gene: 5. Written as DNA, the CDR3 is TGTGCCAGCAGCCGCGGGACAGGGAGCTCCTACGAGCAGTACTTC. It codes for CASSRGTGSSYEQYF.

V gene TRBV5-1 combines with J gene TRBJ2-1; possibly TRBD2 for D (6 bases). This CDR3 contains 15 residues. Germline lookup yields CDR1 SGHRS and CDR2 YFSETQ. Trimming stripped 2 bases from V and 9 bases from J, with 18 bases between. CDR3 DNA: TGCGCCAGCAGCTTCTCCAGGACTAAAGGTCCTGAGCAGTTCTTC. Translated, it gives CASSFSRTKGPEQFF.

This clone was counted a few times. The chain combines TRBV7-2 with TRBJ2-1; possibly TRBD1 for D (5 bases). The germline V gene encodes CDR1 SGHTA and CDR2 FQGNSA. This CDR3 has 13 amino acids. The V and J ends lost 7 bases and 5 bases respectively, with 12 bases between them. In nucleotides, the CDR3 is TGTGCCAGCAACTCGGGCAGGGACAATGAGCAGTTCTTC. Encoded protein: CASNSGRDNEQFF.

The CDR3, as DNA: TGTGCCTGGAGTGTGCAGGGGACGAGAGAGACCCAGTACTTC. Its translation is CAWSVQGTRETQYF. V usage is TRBV30 and J usage is TRBJ2-5; TRBD1 might be the D (6 bases). CDR1 GTSNPN and CDR2 SVGIG come from the germline V gene (reference sequence). The CDR3 is 14 amino acids. Deletions cut 0 bases from V and 4 bases from J, with 12 bases between.